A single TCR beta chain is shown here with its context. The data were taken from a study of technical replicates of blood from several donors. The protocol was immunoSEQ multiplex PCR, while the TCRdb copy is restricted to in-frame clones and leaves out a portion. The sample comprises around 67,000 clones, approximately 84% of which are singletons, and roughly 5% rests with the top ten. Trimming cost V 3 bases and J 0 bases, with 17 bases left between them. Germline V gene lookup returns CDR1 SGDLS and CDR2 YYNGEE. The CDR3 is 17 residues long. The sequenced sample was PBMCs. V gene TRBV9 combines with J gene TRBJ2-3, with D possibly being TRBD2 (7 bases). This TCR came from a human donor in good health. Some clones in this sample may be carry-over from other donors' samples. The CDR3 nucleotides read TGTGCCAGCAGCGAGGCGGGGGCCCTCACTAGCACAGATACGCAGTATTTT. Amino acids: CASSEAGALTSTDTQYF.